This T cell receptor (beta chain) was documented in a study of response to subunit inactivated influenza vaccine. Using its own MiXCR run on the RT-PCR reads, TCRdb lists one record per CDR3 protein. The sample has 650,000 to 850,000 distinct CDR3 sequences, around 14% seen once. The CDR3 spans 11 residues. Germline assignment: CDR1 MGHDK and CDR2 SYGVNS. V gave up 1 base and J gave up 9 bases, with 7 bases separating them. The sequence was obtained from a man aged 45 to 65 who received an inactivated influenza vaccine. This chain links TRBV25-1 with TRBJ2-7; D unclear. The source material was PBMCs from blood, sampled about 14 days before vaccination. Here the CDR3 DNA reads TGTGCCAGCAGTGAATTTAGTACGCAGTACTTC. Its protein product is CASSEFSTQYF.